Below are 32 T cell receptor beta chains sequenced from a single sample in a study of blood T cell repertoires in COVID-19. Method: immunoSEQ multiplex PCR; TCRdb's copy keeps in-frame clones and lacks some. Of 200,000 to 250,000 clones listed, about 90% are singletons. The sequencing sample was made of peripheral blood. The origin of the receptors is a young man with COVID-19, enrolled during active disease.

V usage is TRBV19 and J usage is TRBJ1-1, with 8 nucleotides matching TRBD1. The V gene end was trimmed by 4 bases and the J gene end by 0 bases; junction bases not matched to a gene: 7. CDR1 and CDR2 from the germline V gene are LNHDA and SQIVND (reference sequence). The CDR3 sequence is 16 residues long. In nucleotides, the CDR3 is TGTGCCAGTAGTAATTACCGGGACAGGATGAACACTGAAGCTTTCTTT. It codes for CASSNYRDRMNTEAFF.

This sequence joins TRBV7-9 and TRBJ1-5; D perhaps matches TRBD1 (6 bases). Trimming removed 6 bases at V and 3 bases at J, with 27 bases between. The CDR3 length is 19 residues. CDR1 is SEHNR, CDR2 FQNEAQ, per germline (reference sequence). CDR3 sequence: CASSIVSGHSTNDNQPQHF. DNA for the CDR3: TGTGCCAGCAGTATCGTATCGGGACACTCGACTAATGACAATCAGCCCCAGCATTTT. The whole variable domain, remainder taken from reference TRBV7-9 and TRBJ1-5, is DTGVSQNPRHKITKRGQNVTFRCDPISEHNRLYWYRQTLGQGPEFLTYFQNEAQLEKSRLLSDRFSAERPKGSFSTLEIQRTEQGDSAMYLCASSIVSGHSTNDNQPQHFGDGTRLSIL.

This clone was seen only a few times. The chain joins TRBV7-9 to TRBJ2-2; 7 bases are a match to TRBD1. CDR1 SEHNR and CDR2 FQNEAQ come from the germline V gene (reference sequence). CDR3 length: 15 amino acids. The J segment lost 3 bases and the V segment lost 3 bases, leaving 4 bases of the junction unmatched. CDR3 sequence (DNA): TGTGCCAGCAGCTTCCCGGGACAGTACACCGGGGAGCTGTTTTTT. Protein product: CASSFPGQYTGELFF.

CDR3 region: CASTELAGVNIDTQYF. CDR3 sequence (DNA): TGTGCCAGCACGGAACTAGCGGGGGTGAATATAGATACGCAGTATTTT. The chain couples TRBV27 to TRBJ2-3, with TRBD2 matching over 11 bases. Losses at the gene ends were 7 bases for V and 5 bases for J; bases not matched to a gene: 11. The CDR3 totals 16 residues. CDR1 and CDR2 (germline): MNHEY, SMNVEV (reference sequence).

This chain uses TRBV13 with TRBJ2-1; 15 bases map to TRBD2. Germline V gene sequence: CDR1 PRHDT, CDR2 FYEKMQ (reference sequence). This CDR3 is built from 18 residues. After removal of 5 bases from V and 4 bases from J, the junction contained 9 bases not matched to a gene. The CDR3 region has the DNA TGTGCCAGCAGCACCCGGACTAGCGGGAGGGCGGGGTACAATGAGCAGTTCTTC. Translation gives CASSTRTSGRAGYNEQFF. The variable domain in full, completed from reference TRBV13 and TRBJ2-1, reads AAGVIQSPRHLIKEKRETATLKCYPIPRHDTVYWYQQGPGQDPQFLISFYEKMQSDKGSIPDRFSAQQFSDYHSELNMSSLELGDSALYFCASSTRTSGRAGYNEQFFGPGTRLTVL.

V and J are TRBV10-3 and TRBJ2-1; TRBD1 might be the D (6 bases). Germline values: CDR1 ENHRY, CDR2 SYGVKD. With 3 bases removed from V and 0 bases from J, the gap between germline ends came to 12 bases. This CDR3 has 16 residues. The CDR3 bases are TGTGCCATCAGTGACAGGGGCCGAAGCTCCTACAATGAGCAGTTCTTC. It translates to CAISDRGRSSYNEQFF.

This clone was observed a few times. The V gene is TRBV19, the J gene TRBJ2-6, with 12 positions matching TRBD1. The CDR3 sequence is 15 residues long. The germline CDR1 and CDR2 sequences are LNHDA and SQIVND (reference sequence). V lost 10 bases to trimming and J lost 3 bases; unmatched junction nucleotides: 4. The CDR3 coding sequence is TGTGCCACCGGGACAGGGGGCGATGGGGCCAACGTCCTGACTTTC. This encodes CATGTGGDGANVLTF.

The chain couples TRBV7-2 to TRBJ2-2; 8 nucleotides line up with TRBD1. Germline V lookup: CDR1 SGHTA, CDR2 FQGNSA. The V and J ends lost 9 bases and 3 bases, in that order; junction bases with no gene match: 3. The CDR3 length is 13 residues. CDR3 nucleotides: TGTGCCAGGGGACAGGAAGACACCGGGGAGCTGTTTTTT. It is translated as CARGQEDTGELFF.

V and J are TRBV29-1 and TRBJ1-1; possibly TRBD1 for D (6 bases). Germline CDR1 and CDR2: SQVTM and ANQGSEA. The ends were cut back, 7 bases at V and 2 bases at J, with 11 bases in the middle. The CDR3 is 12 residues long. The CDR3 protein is CSEGHNNTEAFF. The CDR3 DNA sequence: TGCAGCGAGGGACACAATAACACTGAAGCTTTCTTT.

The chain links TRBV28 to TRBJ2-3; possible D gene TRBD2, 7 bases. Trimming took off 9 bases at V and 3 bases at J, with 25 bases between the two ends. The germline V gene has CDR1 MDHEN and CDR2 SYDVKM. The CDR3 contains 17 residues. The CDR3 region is CARGGCEVGGPTDTQYF. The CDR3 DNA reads TGTGCCAGGGGGGGCTGTGAAGTGGGAGGGCCAACAGATACGCAGTATTTT.

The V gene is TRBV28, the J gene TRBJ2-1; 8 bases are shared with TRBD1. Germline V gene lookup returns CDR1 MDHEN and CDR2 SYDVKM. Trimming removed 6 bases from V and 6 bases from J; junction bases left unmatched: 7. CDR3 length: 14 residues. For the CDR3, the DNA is TGTGCCAGCAGGGACAGGGAATTCCCCAATGAGCAGTTCTTC. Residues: CASRDREFPNEQFF.

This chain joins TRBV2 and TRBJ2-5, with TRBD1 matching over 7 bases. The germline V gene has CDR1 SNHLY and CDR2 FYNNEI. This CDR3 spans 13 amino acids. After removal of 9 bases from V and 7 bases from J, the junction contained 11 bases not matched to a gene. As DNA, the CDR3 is TGTGCCAGTTACCAACAGGGGTTTGGGACCCAGTACTTC. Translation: CASYQQGFGTQYF.

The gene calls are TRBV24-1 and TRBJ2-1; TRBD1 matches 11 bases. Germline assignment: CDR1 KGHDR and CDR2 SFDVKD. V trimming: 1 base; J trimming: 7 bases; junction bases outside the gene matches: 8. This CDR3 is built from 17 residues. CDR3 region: CATSDFPGTGGRNEQFF. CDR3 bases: TGTGCCACCAGTGATTTCCCCGGGACAGGGGGTCGGAATGAGCAGTTCTTC.

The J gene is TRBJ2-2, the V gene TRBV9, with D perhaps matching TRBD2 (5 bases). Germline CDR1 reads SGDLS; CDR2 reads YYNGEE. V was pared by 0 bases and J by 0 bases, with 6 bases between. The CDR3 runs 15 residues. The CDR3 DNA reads TGTGCCAGCAGCGTAGGGACTGCGAACACCGGGGAGCTGTTTTTT. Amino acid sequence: CASSVGTANTGELFF.

The CDR3 protein is CASIPGKGHNQPQHF. The CDR3 nucleotides read TGTGCCAGCATTCCAGGGAAGGGGCACAATCAGCCCCAGCATTTT. The V gene is TRBV2, the J gene TRBJ1-5, with TRBD1 as a possible D gene (5 bases). The CDR3 extends over 15 amino acids. Germline CDR1 reads SNHLY; CDR2 reads FYNNEI. Trimming took 7 bases from V and 3 from J, leaving 16 bases between them. The full variable domain, completed using reference TRBV2 and TRBJ1-5, is EPEVTQTPSHQVTQMGQEVILRCVPISNHLYFYWYRQILGQKVEFLVSFYNNEISEKSEIFDDQFSVERPDGSNFTLKIRSTKLEDSAMYFCASIPGKGHNQPQHFGDGTRLSIL.

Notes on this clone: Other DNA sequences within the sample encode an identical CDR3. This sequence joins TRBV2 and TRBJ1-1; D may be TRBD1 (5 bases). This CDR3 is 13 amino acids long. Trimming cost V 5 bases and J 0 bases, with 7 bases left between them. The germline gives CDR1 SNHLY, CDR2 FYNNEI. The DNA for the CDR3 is TGTGCCAGCAGTCCAGGGATGAACACTGAAGCTTTCTTT. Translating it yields CASSPGMNTEAFF.

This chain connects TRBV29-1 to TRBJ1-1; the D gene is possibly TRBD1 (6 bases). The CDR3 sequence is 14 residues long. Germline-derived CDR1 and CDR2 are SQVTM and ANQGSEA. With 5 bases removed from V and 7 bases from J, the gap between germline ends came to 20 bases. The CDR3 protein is CSVQRNRDQGEAFF. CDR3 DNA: TGCAGCGTTCAACGAAACAGGGATCAGGGTGAAGCTTTCTTT.

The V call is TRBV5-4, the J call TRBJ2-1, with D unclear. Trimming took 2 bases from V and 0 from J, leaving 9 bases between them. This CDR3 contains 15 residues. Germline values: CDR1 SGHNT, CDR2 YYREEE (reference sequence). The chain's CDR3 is CASSLSVSSYNEQFF. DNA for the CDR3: TGTGCCAGCAGCTTAAGCGTTAGCTCCTACAATGAGCAGTTCTTC.

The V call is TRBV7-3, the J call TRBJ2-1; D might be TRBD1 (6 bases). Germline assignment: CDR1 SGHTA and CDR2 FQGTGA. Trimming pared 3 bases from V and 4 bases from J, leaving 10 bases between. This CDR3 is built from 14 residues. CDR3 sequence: CASSLNREYNEQFF. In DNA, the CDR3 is TGTGCCAGCAGCTTGAACAGGGAATACAATGAGCAGTTCTTC.

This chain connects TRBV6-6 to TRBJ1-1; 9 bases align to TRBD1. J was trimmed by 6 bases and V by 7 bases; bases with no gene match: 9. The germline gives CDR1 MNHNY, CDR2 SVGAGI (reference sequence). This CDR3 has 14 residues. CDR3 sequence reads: CASTRDRGGPEAFF. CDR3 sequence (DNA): TGTGCCAGCACCCGAGACAGGGGGGGCCCTGAAGCTTTCTTT.

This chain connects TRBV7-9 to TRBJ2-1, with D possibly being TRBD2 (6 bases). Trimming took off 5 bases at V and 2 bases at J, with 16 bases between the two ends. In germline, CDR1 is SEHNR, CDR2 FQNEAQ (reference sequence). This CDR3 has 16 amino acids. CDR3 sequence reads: CASSPPGGTPYNEQFF. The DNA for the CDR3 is TGTGCCAGCAGCCCACCCGGAGGGACCCCCTACAATGAGCAGTTCTTC.

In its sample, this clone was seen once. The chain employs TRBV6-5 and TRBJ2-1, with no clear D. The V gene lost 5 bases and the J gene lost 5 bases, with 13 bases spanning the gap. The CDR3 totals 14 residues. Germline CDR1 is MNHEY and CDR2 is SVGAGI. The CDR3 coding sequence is TGTGCCAGCAGTCCACTACTGAGGCACAATGAGCAGTTCTTC. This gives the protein CASSPLLRHNEQFF.

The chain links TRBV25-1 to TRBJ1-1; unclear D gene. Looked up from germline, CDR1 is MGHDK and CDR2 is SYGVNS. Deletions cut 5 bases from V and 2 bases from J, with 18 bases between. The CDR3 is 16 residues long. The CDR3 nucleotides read TGTGCCAGCAGTCCTCGTGACGGGAGGAAAAACACTGAAGCTTTCTTT. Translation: CASSPRDGRKNTEAFF.

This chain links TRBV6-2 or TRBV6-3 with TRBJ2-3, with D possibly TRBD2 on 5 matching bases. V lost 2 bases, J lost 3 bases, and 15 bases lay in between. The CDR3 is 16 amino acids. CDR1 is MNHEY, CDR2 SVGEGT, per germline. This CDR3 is CASSYRDGLATDTQYF. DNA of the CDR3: TGTGCCAGCAGTTACAGGGATGGGCTAGCAACAGATACGCAGTATTTT.

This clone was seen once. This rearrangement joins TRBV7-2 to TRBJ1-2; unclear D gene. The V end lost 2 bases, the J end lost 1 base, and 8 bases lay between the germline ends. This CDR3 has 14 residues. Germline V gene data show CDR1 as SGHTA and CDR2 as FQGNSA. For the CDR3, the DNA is TGTGCCAGCAGCTTAACGGGAAGTAACTATGGCTACACCTTC. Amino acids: CASSLTGSNYGYTF.

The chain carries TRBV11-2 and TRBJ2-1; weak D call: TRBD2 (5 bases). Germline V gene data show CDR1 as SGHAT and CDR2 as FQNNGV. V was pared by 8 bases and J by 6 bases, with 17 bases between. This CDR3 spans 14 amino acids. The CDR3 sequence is CASGEGHLLNEQFF. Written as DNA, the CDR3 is TGTGCCAGCGGAGAGGGTCACCTACTCAATGAGCAGTTCTTC.

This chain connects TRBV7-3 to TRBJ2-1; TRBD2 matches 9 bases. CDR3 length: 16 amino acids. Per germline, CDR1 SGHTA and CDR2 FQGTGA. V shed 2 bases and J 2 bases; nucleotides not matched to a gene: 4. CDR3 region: CASSLRAGGTYNEQFF. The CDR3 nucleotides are TGTGCCAGCAGCTTACGAGCGGGGGGTACCTACAATGAGCAGTTCTTC.

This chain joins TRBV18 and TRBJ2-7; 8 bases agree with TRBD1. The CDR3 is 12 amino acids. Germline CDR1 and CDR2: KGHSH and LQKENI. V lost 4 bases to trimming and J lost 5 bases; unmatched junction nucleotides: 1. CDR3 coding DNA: TGTGCCAGCTCACGACAGGGGAACGAGCAGTACTTC. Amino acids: CASSRQGNEQYF.

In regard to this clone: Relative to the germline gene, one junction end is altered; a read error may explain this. For the CDR3, the DNA is TGTGCCAGCAGGGCCGGGACTAGCGTATACAATGAGCGGTTCTTC. Translating gives CASRAGTSVYNERFF. The rearrangement uses TRBV7-2 and TRBJ2-1; 10 nucleotides align to TRBD2. The CDR3 is made up of 15 amino acids. CDR1 is SGHTA and CDR2 is FQGNSA in the germline V gene.

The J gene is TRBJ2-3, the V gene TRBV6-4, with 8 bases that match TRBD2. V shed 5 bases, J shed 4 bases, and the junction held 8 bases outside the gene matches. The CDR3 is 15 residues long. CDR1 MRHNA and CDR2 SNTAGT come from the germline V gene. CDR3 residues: CASSPTGGAADTQYF. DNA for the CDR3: TGTGCCAGCAGTCCAACCGGGGGGGCCGCAGATACGCAGTATTTT.

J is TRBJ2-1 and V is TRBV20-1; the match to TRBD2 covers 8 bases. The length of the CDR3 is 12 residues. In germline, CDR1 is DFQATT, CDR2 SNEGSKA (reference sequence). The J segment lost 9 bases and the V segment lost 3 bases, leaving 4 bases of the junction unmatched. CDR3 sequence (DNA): TGCAGTGCTAGTAGCGGGACGCGTGAGCAGTTCTTC. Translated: CSASSGTREQFF.

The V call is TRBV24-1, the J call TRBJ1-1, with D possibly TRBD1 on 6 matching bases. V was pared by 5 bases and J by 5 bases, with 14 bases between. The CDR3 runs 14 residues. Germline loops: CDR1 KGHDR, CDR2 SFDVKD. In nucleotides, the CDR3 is TGTGCCACCAGTGGTTCACAGGGAGAAACTGAAGCTTTCTTT. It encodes CATSGSQGETEAFF.